A selection of T cell receptor beta chains follows, all from one sample in a study of breast tumors, draining lymph nodes, adjacent tissues. TCRdb passed the multiplex PCR reads through MiXCR, listing each CDR3 protein once. The data contain approximately 200,000 distinct CDR3 sequences, over 25% of them seen just once; the ten biggest clones take up roughly 4%. Sequencing was carried out using axillary lymph node tissue. The source of these receptors is a female donor with breast cancer. Some clones in this sample may be carry-over from other donors' samples. Both conserved end residues are trimmed from each CDR3. Each record gives: D gene, V gene, J gene, CDR3 protein. D genes are given only for firm matches.

D: NA
V: TRBV2
J: TRBJ2-5
CDR3: ASSVEQDSETQY

D: TRBD1
V: TRBV28
J: TRBJ1-5
CDR3: ASSSGGTGVSPQH

D: TRBD1
V: TRBV11-2
J: TRBJ2-1
CDR3: ASSPRDRASEQF

D: NA
V: TRBV30
J: TRBJ1-1
CDR3: AWKGGARFRNEAF

D: NA
V: TRBV12-3/TRBV12-4
J: TRBJ1-2
CDR3: ASSQGAPYGYT

D: TRBD1
V: TRBV24-1
J: TRBJ1-6
CDR3: ATRGTGDNSPLH

D: NA
V: TRBV6-2/TRBV6-3
J: TRBJ2-6
CDR3: ASSHSGVGANVLT

D: TRBD1
V: TRBV29-1
J: TRBJ2-5
CDR3: SVPPWTGVETQY

D: TRBD1
V: TRBV6-6
J: TRBJ2-7
CDR3: ASTPLGTGENEQY

D: NA
V: TRBV28
J: TRBJ2-7
CDR3: ASSRYEQY

D: TRBD2
V: TRBV7-2
J: TRBJ2-1
CDR3: ASSLSLTSGSGNSYNEQF

D: TRBD2
V: TRBV2
J: TRBJ2-3
CDR3: ASRATRGEVTDTQY

D: TRBD1
V: TRBV6-1
J: TRBJ2-5
CDR3: ATTTGGVQETQY

D: NA
V: TRBV7-9
J: TRBJ2-7
CDR3: ASSPSPSYEQY

D: NA
V: TRBV6-6
J: TRBJ2-5
CDR3: ASSYRLKETQY

D: NA
V: TRBV10-3
J: TRBJ2-7
CDR3: AIRPAGGAYEQY

D: NA
V: TRBV7-9
J: TRBJ1-2
CDR3: ASSSGRGDYGYT

D: NA
V: TRBV13
J: TRBJ2-1
CDR3: ASSSPPTKGNEQF

D: NA
V: TRBV3-1
J: TRBJ2-6
CDR3: ASSHTESGANVLT

D: TRBD2
V: TRBV6-5
J: TRBJ2-7
CDR3: ASSYSPGLAGLSSYEQY

D: TRBD2
V: TRBV7-2
J: TRBJ2-7
CDR3: ASSLSGEAYEQY

D: NA
V: TRBV28
J: TRBJ1-4
CDR3: ASSAPFGGAEKLF

D: NA
V: TRBV15
J: TRBJ1-1
CDR3: ATRDRGWNTEAF

D: TRBD1
V: TRBV20-1
J: TRBJ1-6
CDR3: SDSRGQGNSPLH

D: NA
V: TRBV11-2
J: TRBJ2-7
CDR3: ASRRDGRGSYEQY

D: NA
V: TRBV7-9
J: TRBJ2-5
CDR3: ASSLAGGGQETQY

D: NA
V: TRBV6-6
J: TRBJ2-3
CDR3: ASRPGAVTQY

D: TRBD1
V: TRBV5-1
J: TRBJ1-5
CDR3: ASSFGTGGNQPQH

D: NA
V: TRBV5-6
J: TRBJ2-5
CDR3: ASSLGAGYQETQY

D: TRBD1
V: TRBV15
J: TRBJ2-2
CDR3: ATSKDRATGELF

D: TRBD2
V: TRBV25-1
J: TRBJ2-1
CDR3: ASKSTSGADYPQ